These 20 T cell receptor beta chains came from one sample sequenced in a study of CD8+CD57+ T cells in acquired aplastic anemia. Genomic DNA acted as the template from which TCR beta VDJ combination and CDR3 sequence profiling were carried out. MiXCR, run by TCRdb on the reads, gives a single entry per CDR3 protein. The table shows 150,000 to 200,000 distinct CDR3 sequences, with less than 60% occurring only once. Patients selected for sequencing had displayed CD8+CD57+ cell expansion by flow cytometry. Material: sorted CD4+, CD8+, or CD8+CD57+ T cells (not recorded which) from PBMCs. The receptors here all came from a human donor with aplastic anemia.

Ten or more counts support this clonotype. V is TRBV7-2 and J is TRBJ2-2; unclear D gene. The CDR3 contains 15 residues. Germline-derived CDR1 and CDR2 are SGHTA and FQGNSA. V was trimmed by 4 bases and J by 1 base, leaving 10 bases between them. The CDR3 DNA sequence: TGTGCCAGCAGCTCAGACCTGGGGAACACCGGGGAGCTGTTTTTT. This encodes CASSSDLGNTGELFF.

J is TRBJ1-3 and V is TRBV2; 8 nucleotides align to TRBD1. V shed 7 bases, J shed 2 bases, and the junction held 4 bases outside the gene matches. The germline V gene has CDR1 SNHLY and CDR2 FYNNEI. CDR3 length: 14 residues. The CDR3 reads CASTTDRAGNTIYF. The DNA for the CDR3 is TGTGCCAGCACCACGGACAGGGCTGGAAACACCATATATTTT.

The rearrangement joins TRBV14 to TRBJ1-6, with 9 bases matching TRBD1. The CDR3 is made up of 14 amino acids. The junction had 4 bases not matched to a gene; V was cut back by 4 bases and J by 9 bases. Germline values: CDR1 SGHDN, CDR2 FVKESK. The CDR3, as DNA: TGTGCCAGCAGCCCGGGACAGGGAGGTTCACCCCTCCACTTT. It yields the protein CASSPGQGGSPLHF.

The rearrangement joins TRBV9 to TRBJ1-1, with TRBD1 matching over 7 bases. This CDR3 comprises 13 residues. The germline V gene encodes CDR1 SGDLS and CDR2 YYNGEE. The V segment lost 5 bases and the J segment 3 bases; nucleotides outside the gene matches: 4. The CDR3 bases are TGTGCCAGCAGGGCGACAGGGCACACTGAAGCTTTCTTT. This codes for CASRATGHTEAFF.

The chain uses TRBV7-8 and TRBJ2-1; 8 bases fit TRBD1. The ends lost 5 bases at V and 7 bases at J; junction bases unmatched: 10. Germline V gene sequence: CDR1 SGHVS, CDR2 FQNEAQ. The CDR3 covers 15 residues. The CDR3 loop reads CASSVARTGKNEQFF. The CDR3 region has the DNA TGTGCCAGCAGCGTCGCCCGGACAGGGAAGAATGAGCAGTTCTTC. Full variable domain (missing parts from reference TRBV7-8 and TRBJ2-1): GAGVSQSPRYKVAKRGQDVALRCDPISGHVSLFWYQQALGQGPEFLTYFQNEAQLDKSGLPSDRFFAERPEGSVSTLKIQRTQQEDSAVYLCASSVARTGKNEQFFGPGTRLTVL.

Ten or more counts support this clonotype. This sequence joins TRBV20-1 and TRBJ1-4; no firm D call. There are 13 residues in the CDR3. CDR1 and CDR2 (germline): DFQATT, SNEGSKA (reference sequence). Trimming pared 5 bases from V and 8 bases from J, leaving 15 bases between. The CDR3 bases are TGCAGTGCTTCCCGCCAGGCCGGGGAAAAACTGTTTTTT. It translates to CSASRQAGEKLFF.

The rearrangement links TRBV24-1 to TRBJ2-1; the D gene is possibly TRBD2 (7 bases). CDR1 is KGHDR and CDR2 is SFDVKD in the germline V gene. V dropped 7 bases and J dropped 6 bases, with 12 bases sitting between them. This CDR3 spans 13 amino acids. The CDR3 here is CATRGAGANEQFF. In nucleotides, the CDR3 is TGTGCCACCAGGGGTGCGGGGGCCAATGAGCAGTTCTTC.

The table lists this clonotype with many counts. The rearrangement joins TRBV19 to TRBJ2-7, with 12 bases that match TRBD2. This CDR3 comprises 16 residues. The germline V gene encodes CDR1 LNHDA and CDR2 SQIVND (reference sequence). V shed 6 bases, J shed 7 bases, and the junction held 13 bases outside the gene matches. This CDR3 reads CASSRQPTSGSGEQYF. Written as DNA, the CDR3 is TGTGCCAGTAGCCGCCAACCGACTAGCGGGAGTGGGGAGCAGTACTTC. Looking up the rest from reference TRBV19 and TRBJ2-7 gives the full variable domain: DGGITQSPKYLFRKEGQNVTLSCEQNLNHDAMYWYRQDPGQGLRLIYYSQIVNDFQKGDIAEGYSVSREKKESFPLTVTSAQKNPTAFYLCASSRQPTSGSGEQYFGPGTRLTVT.

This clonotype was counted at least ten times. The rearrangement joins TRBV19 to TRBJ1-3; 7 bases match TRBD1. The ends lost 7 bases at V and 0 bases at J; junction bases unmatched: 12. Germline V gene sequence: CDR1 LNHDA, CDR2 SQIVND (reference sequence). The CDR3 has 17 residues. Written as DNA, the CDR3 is TGTGCCAGTACCAGGAAAGGGGGACAGATCTCTGGAAACACCATATATTTT. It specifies CASTRKGGQISGNTIYF.

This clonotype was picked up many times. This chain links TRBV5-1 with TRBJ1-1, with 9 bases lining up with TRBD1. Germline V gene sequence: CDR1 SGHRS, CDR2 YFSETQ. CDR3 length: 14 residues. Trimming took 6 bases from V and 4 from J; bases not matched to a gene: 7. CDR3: CASTSQGATTEAFF. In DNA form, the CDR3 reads TGCGCCAGCACCTCACAGGGGGCGACCACTGAAGCTTTCTTT. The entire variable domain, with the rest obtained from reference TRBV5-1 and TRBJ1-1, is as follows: KAGVTQTPRYLIKTRGQQVTLSCSPISGHRSVSWYQQTPGQGLQFLFEYFSETQRNKGNFPGRFSGRQFSNSRSEMNVSTLELGDSALYLCASTSQGATTEAFFGQGTRLTVV.

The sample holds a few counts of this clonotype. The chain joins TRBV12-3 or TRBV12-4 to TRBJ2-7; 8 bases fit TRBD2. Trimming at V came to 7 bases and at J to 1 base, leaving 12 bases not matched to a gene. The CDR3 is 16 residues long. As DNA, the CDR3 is TGTGCCAGCACGCGCGGGAGGTACCCTAATTCCTACGAGCAGTACTTC. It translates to CASTRGRYPNSYEQYF.

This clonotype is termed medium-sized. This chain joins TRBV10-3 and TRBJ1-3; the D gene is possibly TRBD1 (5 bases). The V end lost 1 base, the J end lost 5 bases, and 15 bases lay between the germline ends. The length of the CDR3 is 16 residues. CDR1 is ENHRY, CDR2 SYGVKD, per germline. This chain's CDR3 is CAISEFSRVDRNTIYF. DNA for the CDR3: TGTGCCATCAGTGAGTTCAGCAGGGTGGATCGAAACACCATATATTTT.

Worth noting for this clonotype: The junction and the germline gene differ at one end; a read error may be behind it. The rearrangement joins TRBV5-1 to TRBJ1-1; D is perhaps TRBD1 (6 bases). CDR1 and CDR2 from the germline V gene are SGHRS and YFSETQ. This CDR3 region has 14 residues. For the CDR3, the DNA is TGCGCCAGCAGCTTAGGACAGAGGAACACTGAAGTTTTCTTT. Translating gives CASSLGQRNTEVFF.

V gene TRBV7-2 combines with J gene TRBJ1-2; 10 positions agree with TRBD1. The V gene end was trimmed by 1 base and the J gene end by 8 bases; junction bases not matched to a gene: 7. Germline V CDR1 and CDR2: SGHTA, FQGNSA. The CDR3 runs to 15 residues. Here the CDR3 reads CASSLGAGTGDGYTF. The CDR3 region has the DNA TGTGCCAGCAGCTTAGGAGCGGGGACAGGGGACGGCTACACCTTC.

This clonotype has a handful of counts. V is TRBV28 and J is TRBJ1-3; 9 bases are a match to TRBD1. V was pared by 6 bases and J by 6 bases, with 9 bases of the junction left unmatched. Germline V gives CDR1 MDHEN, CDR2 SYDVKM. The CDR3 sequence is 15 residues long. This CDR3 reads CASSHRDRVKNTIYF. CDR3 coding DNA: TGTGCCAGCAGCCACCGGGACAGGGTTAAAAACACCATATATTTT.

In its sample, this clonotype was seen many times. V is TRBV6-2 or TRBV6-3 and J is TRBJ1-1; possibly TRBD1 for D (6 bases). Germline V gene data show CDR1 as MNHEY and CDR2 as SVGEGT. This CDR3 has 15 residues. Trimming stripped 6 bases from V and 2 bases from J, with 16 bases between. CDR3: CASRYPGHRNTEAFF. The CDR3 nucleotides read TGTGCCAGCAGATACCCGGGACACAGAAACACTGAAGCTTTCTTT.

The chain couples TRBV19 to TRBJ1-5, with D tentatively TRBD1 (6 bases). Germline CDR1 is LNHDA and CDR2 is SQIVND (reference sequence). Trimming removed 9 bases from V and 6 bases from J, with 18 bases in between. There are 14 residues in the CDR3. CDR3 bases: TGTGCCAGCCAATTTACAGGGTGGGGTCAGCCCCAGCATTTT. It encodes CASQFTGWGQPQHF. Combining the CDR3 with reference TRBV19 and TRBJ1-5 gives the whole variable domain DGGITQSPKYLFRKEGQNVTLSCEQNLNHDAMYWYRQDPGQGLRLIYYSQIVNDFQKGDIAEGYSVSREKKESFPLTVTSAQKNPTAFYLCASQFTGWGQPQHFGDGTRLSIL.

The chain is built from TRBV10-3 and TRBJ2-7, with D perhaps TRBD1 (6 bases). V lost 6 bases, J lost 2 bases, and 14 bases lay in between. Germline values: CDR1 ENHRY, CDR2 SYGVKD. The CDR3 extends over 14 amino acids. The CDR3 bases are TGTGCCATCAGATCCACAGGGACCCCCTACGAGCAGTACTTC. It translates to CAIRSTGTPYEQYF.

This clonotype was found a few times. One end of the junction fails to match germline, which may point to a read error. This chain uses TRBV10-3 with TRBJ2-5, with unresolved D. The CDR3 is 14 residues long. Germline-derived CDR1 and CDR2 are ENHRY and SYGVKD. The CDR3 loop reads CASSYPTESSSQYF. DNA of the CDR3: TGTGCCAGCAGTTACCCTACCGAGAGTTCGTCCCAGTACTTC.

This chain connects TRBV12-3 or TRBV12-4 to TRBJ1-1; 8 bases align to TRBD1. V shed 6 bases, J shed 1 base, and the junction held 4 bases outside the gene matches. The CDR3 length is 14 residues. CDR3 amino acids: CASSQGQGNTEAFF. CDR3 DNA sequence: TGTGCCAGCAGCCAAGGACAGGGGAACACTGAAGCTTTCTTT.